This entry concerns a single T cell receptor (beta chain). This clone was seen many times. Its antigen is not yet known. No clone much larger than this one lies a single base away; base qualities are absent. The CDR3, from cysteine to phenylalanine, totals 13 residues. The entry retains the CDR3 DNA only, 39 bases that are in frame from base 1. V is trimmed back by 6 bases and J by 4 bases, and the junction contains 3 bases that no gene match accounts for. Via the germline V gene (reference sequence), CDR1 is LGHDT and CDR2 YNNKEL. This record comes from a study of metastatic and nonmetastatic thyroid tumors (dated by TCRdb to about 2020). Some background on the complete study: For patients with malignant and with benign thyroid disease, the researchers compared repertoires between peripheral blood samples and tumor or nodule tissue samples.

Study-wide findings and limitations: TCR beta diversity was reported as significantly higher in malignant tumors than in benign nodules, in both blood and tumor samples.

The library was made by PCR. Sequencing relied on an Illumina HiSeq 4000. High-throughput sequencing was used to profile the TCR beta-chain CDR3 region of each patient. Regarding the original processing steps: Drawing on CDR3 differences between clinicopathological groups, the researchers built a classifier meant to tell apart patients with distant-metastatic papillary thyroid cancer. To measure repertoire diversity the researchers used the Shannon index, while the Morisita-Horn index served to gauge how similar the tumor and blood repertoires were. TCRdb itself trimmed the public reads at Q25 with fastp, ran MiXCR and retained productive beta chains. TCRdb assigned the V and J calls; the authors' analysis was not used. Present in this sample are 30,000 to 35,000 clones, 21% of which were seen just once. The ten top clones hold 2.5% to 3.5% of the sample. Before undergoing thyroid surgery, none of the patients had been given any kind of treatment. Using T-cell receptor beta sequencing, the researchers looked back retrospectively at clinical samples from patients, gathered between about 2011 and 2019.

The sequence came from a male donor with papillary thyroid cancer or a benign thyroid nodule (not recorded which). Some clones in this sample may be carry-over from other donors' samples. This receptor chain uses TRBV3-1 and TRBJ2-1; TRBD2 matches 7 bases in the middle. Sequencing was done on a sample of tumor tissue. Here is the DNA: TGTGCCAGCAGTCATAGCGGGTACAATGAGCAGTTCTTC. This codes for CASSHSGYNEQFF.